This entry features one T cell receptor beta chain sequence. The target antigen is unknown. The data stem from a study of stem cell transplantation in POMP-related autoinflammatory disease. Turning to the study itself: Impaired MHC class I-dependent CD8+ differentiation was hypothesized from defective thymoproteasomes. After transplant, neutrophils and platelets showed 100% graft donor chimerism through one year.

Prominent immunodeficiency with autoinflammation defined PRAID. Germline V gives CDR1 SGHRS, CDR2 YFSETQ. This CDR3 is 14 amino acids long. J was trimmed by 8 bases and V by 3 bases; bases with no gene match: 4. Method: immunoSEQ multiplex PCR; TCRdb's copy keeps in-frame clones and lacks some. Here the sample spans roughly 68,000 clones, approximately 91% being singletons. Findings of the study overall: In PRAID patients, the number of distinct TRB V-J gene pairings was restricted.

The clonotype comes from a human patient with POMP-related autoinflammation and immune dysregulation (PRAID). Some T cells may trace back to the graft donor. V is TRBV5-1 and J is TRBJ2-1, with TRBD1 matching 11 bases. The material sequenced was CD4+ T cells from PBMCs, taken after stem cell transplantation. The chain's CDR3 is CASSWDRGEDEQFF. CDR3 in DNA: TGCGCCAGCAGCTGGGACAGGGGGGAGGATGAGCAGTTCTTC.